This T cell receptor (beta chain) comes out of a study of human thymus T cells (dated by TCRdb to 2019 to 2021). Turning to the overall study: The study described the TCR alpha and beta repertoires in about 8 infant thymus samples and a handful of matching peripheral blood samples. Donor ages ranging from roughly 7 to 250 days were recorded, and a handful of male and a couple of female infants were included in the cohort.

The thymus tissue came from surgical resects taken out during corrective cardiac surgery. Donors were immunologically healthy infants undergoing open corrective cardiac surgery for congenital heart defects in Finland. Thymocytes were freed from the tissue by mechanical means and kept at -70 degrees C as pellets of about 8.5-34 million cells. Genomic DNA was extracted from frozen cell pellets with a QIAsymphony instrument. CDR1 SGHRS and CDR2 YFSETQ are derived from the germline V gene. Germline trimming: 6 bases from V, 5 bases from J; junction bases outside gene matches: 15. The CDR3 has 18 amino acids, counting the end cysteine and phenylalanine. The sequence is cut down to CDR3 DNA, 54 bases in frame from base 1. What the authors observed across the whole study: On average, thymus samples gave hundreds of thousands of unique TCRB clonotypes, whereas blood samples gave 75,000 to 85,000. According to the related research, thymic TCR repertoires were highly overlapping among unrelated individuals. Usage of V and J gene segments appeared to be biased in both the thymic and the peripheral blood repertoires.

On this clone: The antigen it recognizes is unknown. Per-base quality was not reported, and no clone a single base away is much larger than it.

Using the immunoSEQ multiplex PCR assay, the TCRB and TCRAD loci were amplified from a standardized quantity of quality-controlled genomic DNA. The amplicons spanned the V(D)J region and were long enough to cover the CDR3 and allow V and J genes to be identified. Amplicon sequencing was performed on an Illumina platform through the commercial immunoSEQ service. For the original study's pipeline: Primer bias and sequencing errors were corrected as previously described, and TCRAD and TCRB definitions were based on the IMGT database. The repertoires were analysed using immunoSEQ Analyzer 3.0 and VDJTools for basic statistics, V/J segment usage, diversity estimates, rarefaction and pairwise overlap. Diversity was estimated using the Chao1, ChaoE, Efron-Thisted, Shannon and inverse Simpson indices, and was also estimated on datasets down-sampled to the size of the smallest sample. Repertoire overlap was assessed by strict matching of CDR3 nucleotide sequence, V gene and J gene, and clustering was done by Jaccard-based multidimensional scaling. What TCRdb holds here is the immuneACCESS table cut down to in-frame rearrangements. Part of the clones is not present; checked against another copy, under half of the missing clones reflect an unresolved V gene, and the others are unexplained. For V, J and clone size, that table is used; D and trimming come from the DNA. Here the sample has around 130,000 clones; around 96% occur a single time. The ten biggest clones cover approximately 0.022% of the sample.

The sequence derives from a boy under two years old with a congenital heart defect but otherwise immunologically healthy. Sequencing was carried out using thymus tissue. The V and J genes are TRBV5-1 and TRBJ2-5; a stretch of 14 junction bases matches TRBD2. The CDR3 is CASTPPTSGGAMDETQYF. The DNA reads as follows: TGCGCCAGCACCCCTCCGACTAGCGGGGGGGCCATGGACGAGACCCAGTACTTC.